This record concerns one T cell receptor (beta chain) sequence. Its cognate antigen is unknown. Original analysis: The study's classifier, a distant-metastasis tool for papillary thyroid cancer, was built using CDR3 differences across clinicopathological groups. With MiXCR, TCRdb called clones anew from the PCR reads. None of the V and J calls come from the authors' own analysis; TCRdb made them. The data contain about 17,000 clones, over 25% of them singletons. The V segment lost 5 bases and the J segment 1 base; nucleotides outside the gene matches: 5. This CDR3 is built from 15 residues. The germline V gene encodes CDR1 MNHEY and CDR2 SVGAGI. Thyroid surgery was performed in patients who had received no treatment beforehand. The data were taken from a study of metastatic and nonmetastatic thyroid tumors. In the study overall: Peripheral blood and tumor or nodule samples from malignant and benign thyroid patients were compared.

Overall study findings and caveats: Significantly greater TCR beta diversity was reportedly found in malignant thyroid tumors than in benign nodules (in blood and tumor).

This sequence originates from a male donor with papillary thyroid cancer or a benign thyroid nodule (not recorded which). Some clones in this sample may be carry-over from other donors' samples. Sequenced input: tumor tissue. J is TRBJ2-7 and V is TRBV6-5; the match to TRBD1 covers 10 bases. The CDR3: CASSQGGQGSYEQYF. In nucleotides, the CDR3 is TGTGCCAGCAGTCAAGGGGGACAGGGGTCCTACGAGCAGTACTTC.